The 4 T cell receptor beta chains listed next were all sequenced from one sample in a study of T-cell memory formation after mild COVID-19. Via MiXCR, TCRdb re-called the 5' RACE reads, giving one row per CDR3 protein. The table records 130,000 to 150,000 distinct CDR3 sequences, 6% of them present only once. Sequenced sample: PBMCs or a T cell subset sorted from them (not recorded which). Every receptor here comes from an adult woman who had mild COVID-19 (a few samples of this study predate the infection). Cell type and time point are not known.

Here the CDR3 reads CASSLGTGGFSEAFF. CDR3 DNA: TGTGCCAGTAGCCTTGGGACAGGGGGGTTTTCCGAAGCTTTCTTT. The chain employs TRBV19 and TRBJ1-1, with TRBD1 matching over 11 bases. The CDR3 is 15 amino acids. Germline V CDR1 and CDR2: LNHDA, SQIVND (reference sequence). V lost 6 bases, J lost 8 bases, and 11 bases stayed unmatched. The full variable domain, with the rest looked up from reference TRBV19 and TRBJ1-1, is DGGITQSPKYLFRKEGQNVTLSCEQNLNHDAMYWYRQDPGQGLRLIYYSQIVNDFQKGDIAEGYSVSREKKESFPLTVTSAQKNPTAFYLCASSLGTGGFSEAFFGQGTRLTVV.

This chain uses TRBV5-1 with TRBJ1-6; D not certain. Germline CDR1 is SGHRS and CDR2 is YFSETQ. The CDR3 is 18 amino acids. Trimming took 0 bases from V and 3 from J, leaving 16 bases between them. CDR3 protein: CASSLDHSSSLYNSPLHF. DNA of the CDR3: TGCGCCAGCAGCTTGGACCACAGCTCCTCCCTCTATAATTCACCCCTCCACTTT.

As for this clonotype: One junction end does not reproduce the germline sequence, and a read error may be involved. The V gene is TRBV5-1, the J gene TRBJ2-5; D is perhaps TRBD2 (6 bases). There are 14 residues in the CDR3. Per the germline V gene, CDR1 is SGHRS and CDR2 is YFSETQ. CDR3: CTSRFSPGEETQYF. CDR3 in DNA: TGCACCAGCAGGTTTTCGCCGGGAGAAGAGACCCAGTACTTC.

This clonotype was seen ten or more times. The rearrangement links TRBV7-2 to TRBJ2-7; TRBD2 aligns across 9 bases. CDR1 SGHTA and CDR2 FQGNSA come from the germline V gene. V trimming: 5 bases; J trimming: 1 base; junction bases outside the gene matches: 3. This CDR3 has 14 amino acids. CDR3 protein: CASSRGLASYEQYF. The CDR3, as DNA: TGTGCCAGCAGCCGAGGACTAGCGTCCTACGAGCAGTACTTC.